This TCR beta chain appears in the sequencing data of a study of cytomegalovirus exposure and HLA in healthy donors. Findings and caveats of the study: Under in vitro conditions, a few CMV-associated chains were confirmed as specific for CMV antigens.

The germline V gene encodes CDR1 KGHSH and CDR2 LQKENI. V was trimmed by 6 bases and J by 7 bases, leaving 7 bases between them. The CDR3 has 12 amino acids. As for this clone: Its target is unknown.

PCR employed 60 Vbeta and 13 Jbeta primers. Assay used: immunoSEQ multiplex PCR; TCRdb lists only in-frame clones, some missing. Of about 120,000 clones listed, 60% to 85% are singletons. The V call is TRBV18, the J call TRBJ1-6, with D uncertain. The receptor's source is a man between 45 and 60 years old in good health and CMV-seropositive. The sequenced material came from PBMCs. CDR3 loop: CASSRANSPLHF. Here the CDR3 DNA reads TGTGCCAGCTCGCGGGCAAATTCACCCCTCCACTTT.